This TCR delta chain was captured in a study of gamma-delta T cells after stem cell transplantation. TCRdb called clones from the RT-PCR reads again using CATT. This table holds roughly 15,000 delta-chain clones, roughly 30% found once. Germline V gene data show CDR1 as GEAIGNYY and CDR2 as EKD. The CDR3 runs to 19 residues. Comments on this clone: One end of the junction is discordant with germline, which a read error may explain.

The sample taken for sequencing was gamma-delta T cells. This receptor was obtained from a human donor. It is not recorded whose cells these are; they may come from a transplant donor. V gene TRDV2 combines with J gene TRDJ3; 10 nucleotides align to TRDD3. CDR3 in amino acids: CACDLLGDERSLDTRQMFF. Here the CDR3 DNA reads TGTGCCTGTGACTTACTGGGGGATGAGCGCTCCTTGGACACCCGACAGATGTTTTTC.